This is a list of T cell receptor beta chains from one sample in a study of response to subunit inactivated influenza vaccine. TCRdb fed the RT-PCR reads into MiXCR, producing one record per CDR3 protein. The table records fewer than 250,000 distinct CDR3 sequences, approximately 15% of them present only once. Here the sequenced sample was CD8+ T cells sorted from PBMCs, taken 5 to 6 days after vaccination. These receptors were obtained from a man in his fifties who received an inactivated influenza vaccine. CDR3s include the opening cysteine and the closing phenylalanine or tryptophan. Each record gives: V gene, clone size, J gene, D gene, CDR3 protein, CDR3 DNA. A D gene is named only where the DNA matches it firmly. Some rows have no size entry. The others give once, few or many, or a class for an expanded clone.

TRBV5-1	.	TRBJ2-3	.	CASSLPRTTSTDTQYF	TGCGCCAGCAGCTTGCCCCGGACTACTAGCACAGATACGCAGTATTTT
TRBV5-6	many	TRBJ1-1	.	CASSWVNTEAFF	TGTGCCAGCAGCTGGGTGAACACTGAAGCTTTCTTT
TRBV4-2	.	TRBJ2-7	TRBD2	CASSQGGGGRFYEQYF	TGTGCCAGCAGCCAAGGGGGCGGGGGACGGTTCTACGAGCAGTACTTC
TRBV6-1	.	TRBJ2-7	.	CASTRELFFSYEQYF	TGTGCCAGCACCCGTGAGCTTTTCTTCTCCTACGAGCAGTACTTC
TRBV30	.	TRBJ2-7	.	CAWEWGSGSYEQYF	TGTGCCTGGGAATGGGGATCAGGGTCCTACGAGCAGTACTTC
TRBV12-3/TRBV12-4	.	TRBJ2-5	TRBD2	CASSLIREGETQYF	TGTGCCAGCAGTCTTATCAGGGAGGGAGAGACCCAGTACTTC
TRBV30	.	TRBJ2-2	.	CAWSTGNTGELFF	TGTGCCTGGAGTACAGGAAACACCGGGGAGCTGTTTTTT
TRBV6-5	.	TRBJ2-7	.	CASSYGRGEQYF	TGTGCCAGCAGTTACGGACGAGGCGAGCAGTACTTC
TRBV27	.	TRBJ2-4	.	CASTPYLGGNIQYF	TGTGCCAGCACCCCCTACCTGGGTGGGAACATTCAGTACTTC
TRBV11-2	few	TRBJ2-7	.	CASSPSLSPYEQYF	TGTGCCAGCAGCCCCTCCCTGAGCCCCTACGAGCAGTACTTC
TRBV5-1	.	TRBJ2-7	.	CASRSSLGWEEQYF	TGCGCCAGCAGATCGTCGTTGGGTTGGGAGGAGCAGTACTTC
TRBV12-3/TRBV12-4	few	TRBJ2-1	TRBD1	CASSLGQGAAYNEQFF	TGTGCCAGCAGTTTAGGCCAGGGGGCTGCCTACAATGAGCAGTTCTTC
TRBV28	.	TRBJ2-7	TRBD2	CASSLLLAGGPTEQYF	TGTGCCAGCAGTTTATTGCTAGCGGGGGGCCCTACCGAGCAGTACTTC
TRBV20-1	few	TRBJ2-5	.	CSATRETQYF	TGCAGTGCTACCCGGGAGACCCAGTACTTC
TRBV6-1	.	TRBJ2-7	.	CASIYSYEQYF	TGTGCCAGCATCTACAGCTACGAGCAGTACTTC
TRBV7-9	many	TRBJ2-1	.	CASRSGTHNNEQFF	TGTGCCAGCAGGTCCGGGACTCATAACAATGAGCAGTTCTTC
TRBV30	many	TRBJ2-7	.	CAWSVGRAYEQYF	TGTGCCTGGAGTGTAGGTCGGGCCTACGAGCAGTACTTC